This entry lists 2 T cell receptor beta chains sequenced from one sample in a study of blood T cell repertoires in COVID-19. The table came from immunoSEQ multiplex PCR; TCRdb's copy has only in-frame clones and leaves some out. Of 350,000 to 450,000 clones listed, 70% to 90% are singletons. Sequences were obtained from peripheral blood. These TCRs come from a woman in her fifties or sixties with COVID-19, enrolled during active disease.

This chain links TRBV6-6 with TRBJ1-2, with 9 positions matching TRBD1. V trimming: 7 bases; J trimming: 5 bases; junction bases outside the gene matches: 8. The germline gives CDR1 MNHNY, CDR2 SVGAGI (reference sequence). CDR3 length: 14 amino acids. CDR3 DNA sequence: TGTGCCAGCACCGGACAGGGGCGGGGATATGGCTACACCTTC. It translates to CASTGQGRGYGYTF.

The chain recombines TRBV18 with TRBJ1-1, with 9 bases fitting TRBD1. Germline trimming cut 3 bases from V and 10 bases from J; bases unmatched to any gene: 12. The CDR3 consists of 15 residues. Germline V gives CDR1 KGHSH, CDR2 LQKENI. The CDR3 DNA follows: TGTGCCAGCTCACCCACCACAGGGGGCGGGGAAGGAGCTTTCTTT. Protein sequence: CASSPTTGGGEGAFF.